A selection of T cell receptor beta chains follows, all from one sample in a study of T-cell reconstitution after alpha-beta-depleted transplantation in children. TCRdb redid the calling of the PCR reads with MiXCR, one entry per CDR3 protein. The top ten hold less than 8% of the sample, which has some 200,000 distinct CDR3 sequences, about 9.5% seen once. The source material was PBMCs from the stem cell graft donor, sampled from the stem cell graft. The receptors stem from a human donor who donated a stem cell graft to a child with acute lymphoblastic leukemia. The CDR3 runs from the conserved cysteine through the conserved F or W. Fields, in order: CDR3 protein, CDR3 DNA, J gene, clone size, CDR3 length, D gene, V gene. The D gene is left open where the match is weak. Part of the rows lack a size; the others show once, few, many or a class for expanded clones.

CDR3 protein: CASSYGQTQYF
CDR3 DNA: TGTGCCAGCAGTTATGGGCAGACCCAGTACTTC
J gene: TRBJ2-5
clone size: many
CDR3 length: 11
D gene: -
V gene: TRBV6-5

CDR3 protein: CSATGRGRDEQFF
CDR3 DNA: TGCAGTGCTACCGGTAGGGGACGAGATGAGCAGTTCTTC
J gene: TRBJ2-1
clone size: -
CDR3 length: 13
D gene: -
V gene: TRBV20-1

CDR3 protein: CASRTQGPSSYEQYF
CDR3 DNA: TGTGCCAGCAGGACCCAAGGCCCGAGCTCCTACGAGCAGTACTTC
J gene: TRBJ2-7
clone size: -
CDR3 length: 15
D gene: -
V gene: TRBV12-3/TRBV12-4

CDR3 protein: CASSLTGVGGYTF
CDR3 DNA: TGCGCCAGCAGCTTGACGGGCGTAGGAGGCTACACCTTC
J gene: TRBJ1-2
clone size: few
CDR3 length: 13
D gene: -
V gene: TRBV5-1

CDR3 protein: CASSRTGTDQETQYF
CDR3 DNA: TGTGCCAGCAGTCGGACCGGGACAGACCAAGAGACCCAGTACTTC
J gene: TRBJ2-5
clone size: many
CDR3 length: 15
D gene: TRBD1
V gene: TRBV28

CDR3 protein: CASSLDLSGNEQFF
CDR3 DNA: TGTGCCAGCAGCTTGGACCTTAGCGGCAATGAGCAGTTCTTC
J gene: TRBJ2-1
clone size: few
CDR3 length: 14
D gene: -
V gene: TRBV11-3

CDR3 protein: CASSFSDQPQHF
CDR3 DNA: TGTGCCAGCAGTTTTTCCGATCAGCCCCAGCATTTT
J gene: TRBJ1-5
clone size: few
CDR3 length: 12
D gene: -
V gene: TRBV12-3/TRBV12-4

CDR3 protein: CASSYSQVPTGELFF
CDR3 DNA: TGTGCCAGCAGTTACTCACAGGTCCCCACCGGGGAGCTGTTTTTT
J gene: TRBJ2-2
clone size: -
CDR3 length: 15
D gene: -
V gene: TRBV6-5

CDR3 protein: CASRDTGNNEQFF
CDR3 DNA: TGTGCCAGCAGGGACACAGGAAACAATGAGCAGTTCTTC
J gene: TRBJ2-1
clone size: -
CDR3 length: 13
D gene: -
V gene: TRBV14

CDR3 protein: CASSRIPSNQPQHF
CDR3 DNA: TGTGCCAGCAGTCGTATTCCTAGCAATCAGCCCCAGCATTTT
J gene: TRBJ1-5
clone size: -
CDR3 length: 14
D gene: -
V gene: TRBV12-3/TRBV12-4

CDR3 protein: CASSFGGRVGQPQHF
CDR3 DNA: TGTGCCAGCAGCTTCGGGGGGCGGGTAGGTCAGCCCCAGCATTTT
J gene: TRBJ1-5
clone size: many
CDR3 length: 15
D gene: -
V gene: TRBV7-8

CDR3 protein: CASSRGTGEQETQYF
CDR3 DNA: TGTGCCAGCAGCCGCGGGACAGGGGAACAAGAGACCCAGTACTTC
J gene: TRBJ2-5
clone size: -
CDR3 length: 15
D gene: TRBD1
V gene: TRBV3-1

CDR3 protein: CASSSYTGRPHTQYF
CDR3 DNA: TGTGCCAGCAGTTCATACACCGGGAGACCCCATACGCAGTATTTT
J gene: TRBJ2-3
clone size: -
CDR3 length: 15
D gene: -
V gene: TRBV12-3/TRBV12-4

CDR3 protein: CASRQIPTGTPSPLHF
CDR3 DNA: TGTGCCAGCAGACAAATCCCGACAGGGACGCCCTCACCCCTCCACTTT
J gene: TRBJ1-6
clone size: -
CDR3 length: 16
D gene: TRBD1
V gene: TRBV27

CDR3 protein: CSARDSYRVDGYTF
CDR3 DNA: TGCAGTGCTAGAGATAGTTATAGGGTTGATGGCTACACCTTC
J gene: TRBJ1-2
clone size: -
CDR3 length: 14
D gene: -
V gene: TRBV20-1

CDR3 protein: CASRGQTAGYYEQYF
CDR3 DNA: TGTGCCAGCAGGGGACAGACGGCCGGATACTACGAGCAGTACTTC
J gene: TRBJ2-7
clone size: many
CDR3 length: 15
D gene: TRBD1
V gene: TRBV2

CDR3 protein: CASSLGVGDEQYF
CDR3 DNA: TGTGCCAGCAGCTTAGGAGTGGGGGACGAGCAGTACTTC
J gene: TRBJ2-7
clone size: -
CDR3 length: 13
D gene: -
V gene: TRBV7-2

CDR3 protein: CASSEFWRGGSYNEQFF
CDR3 DNA: TGCGCCAGCAGTGAGTTTTGGAGGGGGGGTTCCTACAATGAGCAGTTCTTC
J gene: TRBJ2-1
clone size: few
CDR3 length: 17
D gene: -
V gene: TRBV10-2

CDR3 protein: CSARVAGGRRGAYNEQFF
CDR3 DNA: TGCAGTGCTAGAGTTGCGGGGGGCCGACGGGGGGCCTACAATGAGCAGTTCTTC
J gene: TRBJ2-1
clone size: many
CDR3 length: 18
D gene: TRBD2
V gene: TRBV20-1

CDR3 protein: CASSLEFVPGAPQPQHF
CDR3 DNA: TGTGCCAGCAGTTTAGAATTCGTGCCAGGGGCCCCTCAGCCCCAGCATTTT
J gene: TRBJ1-5
clone size: many
CDR3 length: 17
D gene: -
V gene: TRBV27

CDR3 protein: CASSLRTGPRETQYF
CDR3 DNA: TGTGCCAGCAGCCTTCGGACAGGGCCACGAGAGACCCAGTACTTC
J gene: TRBJ2-5
clone size: -
CDR3 length: 15
D gene: TRBD1
V gene: TRBV5-5

CDR3 protein: CASSRQGAGTYEQYF
CDR3 DNA: TGTGCCAGCAGCCGCCAGGGGGCTGGCACCTACGAGCAGTACTTC
J gene: TRBJ2-7
clone size: few
CDR3 length: 15
D gene: TRBD1
V gene: TRBV3-1

CDR3 protein: CASSQATGYNSPLHF
CDR3 DNA: TGTGCCAGCAGCCAAGCGACAGGCTATAATTCACCCCTCCACTTT
J gene: TRBJ1-6
clone size: few
CDR3 length: 15
D gene: -
V gene: TRBV3-1

CDR3 protein: CASSLYVGHQNEKLFF
CDR3 DNA: TGTGCCAGCAGTTTATATGTAGGTCACCAGAATGAAAAACTGTTTTTT
J gene: TRBJ1-4
clone size: many
CDR3 length: 16
D gene: -
V gene: TRBV12-3/TRBV12-4

CDR3 protein: CSARDWQGLRDEQYF
CDR3 DNA: TGCAGTGCTAGAGATTGGCAGGGGTTACGAGACGAGCAGTACTTC
J gene: TRBJ2-7
clone size: few
CDR3 length: 15
D gene: -
V gene: TRBV20-1

CDR3 protein: CASRDGSGGLNEQFF
CDR3 DNA: TGTGCCAGCAGAGACGGGAGCGGGGGTTTAAATGAGCAGTTCTTC
J gene: TRBJ2-1
clone size: many
CDR3 length: 15
D gene: TRBD2
V gene: TRBV6-2/TRBV6-3

CDR3 protein: CANVGGGAYEQYF
CDR3 DNA: TGTGCCAACGTAGGGGGGGGAGCCTACGAGCAGTACTTC
J gene: TRBJ2-7
clone size: -
CDR3 length: 13
D gene: -
V gene: TRBV2

CDR3 protein: CASSQDPPLAGGPGELFF
CDR3 DNA: TGCGCCAGCAGCCAAGATCCTCCGCTAGCGGGGGGGCCCGGGGAGCTGTTTTTT
J gene: TRBJ2-2
clone size: many
CDR3 length: 18
D gene: TRBD2
V gene: TRBV4-3

CDR3 protein: CSATTPGRVETQYF
CDR3 DNA: TGCAGTGCAACGACACCCGGCCGGGTAGAGACCCAGTACTTC
J gene: TRBJ2-5
clone size: many
CDR3 length: 14
D gene: -
V gene: TRBV20-1

CDR3 protein: CASSRDRYRGNTIYF
CDR3 DNA: TGTGCCAGTAGCCGCGACAGGTACCGAGGAAACACCATATATTTT
J gene: TRBJ1-3
clone size: many
CDR3 length: 15
D gene: -
V gene: TRBV19

CDR3 protein: CSARVIGGNTIYF
CDR3 DNA: TGCAGTGCTAGAGTGATTGGAGGAAACACCATATATTTT
J gene: TRBJ1-3
clone size: few
CDR3 length: 13
D gene: -
V gene: TRBV20-1

CDR3 protein: CASSLVRGFEDTQYF
CDR3 DNA: TGTGCCAGCAGCTTAGTCAGGGGTTTTGAAGATACGCAGTATTTT
J gene: TRBJ2-3
clone size: -
CDR3 length: 15
D gene: -
V gene: TRBV7-2

CDR3 protein: CSARDRDRVSYNEQFF
CDR3 DNA: TGCAGTGCTAGGGACCGGGACAGGGTTTCCTACAATGAGCAGTTCTTC
J gene: TRBJ2-1
clone size: many
CDR3 length: 16
D gene: TRBD1
V gene: TRBV20-1

CDR3 protein: CASSLAQGASYEQYF
CDR3 DNA: TGTGCCAGCAGTTTAGCCCAGGGGGCCTCTTACGAGCAGTACTTC
J gene: TRBJ2-7
clone size: many
CDR3 length: 15
D gene: TRBD1
V gene: TRBV12-3/TRBV12-4

CDR3 protein: CASSSSPAANTGELFF
CDR3 DNA: TGTGCCAGCAGCTCCTCCCCGGCAGCGAACACCGGGGAGCTGTTTTTT
J gene: TRBJ2-2
clone size: many
CDR3 length: 16
D gene: -
V gene: TRBV7-2

CDR3 protein: CASSWEGNQPQHF
CDR3 DNA: TGTGCCAGCAGTTGGGAGGGCAATCAGCCCCAGCATTTT
J gene: TRBJ1-5
clone size: few
CDR3 length: 13
D gene: -
V gene: TRBV27

CDR3 protein: CASSFTSTSVKETQYF
CDR3 DNA: TGTGCCAGCAGCTTCACGTCGACTAGCGTAAAAGAGACCCAGTACTTC
J gene: TRBJ2-5
clone size: many
CDR3 length: 16
D gene: TRBD2
V gene: TRBV7-9

CDR3 protein: CASSRDSGGLGYTF
CDR3 DNA: TGTGCCAGCAGCCGGGACAGCGGGGGCCTTGGCTACACCTTC
J gene: TRBJ1-2
clone size: -
CDR3 length: 14
D gene: TRBD1
V gene: TRBV6-5

CDR3 protein: CATSTLTRGRDTGELFF
CDR3 DNA: TGTGCCACCAGCACATTAACCAGGGGGCGGGACACCGGGGAGCTGTTTTTT
J gene: TRBJ2-2
clone size: few
CDR3 length: 17
D gene: TRBD1
V gene: TRBV15

CDR3 protein: CTPGGVYEQYF
CDR3 DNA: TGCACGCCCGGAGGGGTCTACGAGCAGTACTTC
J gene: TRBJ2-7
clone size: -
CDR3 length: 11
D gene: -
V gene: TRBV20-1

CDR3 protein: CAISGRTGVVSGANVLTF
CDR3 DNA: TGTGCCATCAGTGGGAGGACAGGCGTAGTCTCTGGGGCCAACGTCCTGACTTTC
J gene: TRBJ2-6
clone size: few
CDR3 length: 18
D gene: TRBD1
V gene: TRBV10-3

CDR3 protein: CASSFKVPTETQYF
CDR3 DNA: TGTGCCAGCAGCTTTAAGGTCCCAACTGAGACCCAGTACTTC
J gene: TRBJ2-5
clone size: -
CDR3 length: 14
D gene: -
V gene: TRBV11-2

CDR3 protein: CASSFRGGLFF
CDR3 DNA: TGTGCCAGCAGCTTTCGTGGGGGGCTGTTTTTT
J gene: TRBJ1-4
clone size: many
CDR3 length: 11
D gene: -
V gene: TRBV7-8

CDR3 protein: CSARGSRENTEAFF
CDR3 DNA: TGCAGTGCTAGAGGCTCCAGGGAGAACACTGAAGCTTTCTTT
J gene: TRBJ1-1
clone size: -
CDR3 length: 14
D gene: -
V gene: TRBV20-1

CDR3 protein: CASSYFRGGRVYGYTF
CDR3 DNA: TGTGCCAGCAGTTACTTTAGAGGGGGACGGGTCTATGGCTACACCTTC
J gene: TRBJ1-2
clone size: -
CDR3 length: 16
D gene: -
V gene: TRBV6-5

CDR3 protein: CASSSRLENSPLHF
CDR3 DNA: TGTGCCAGCAGCTCTAGACTAGAAAATTCACCCCTCCACTTT
J gene: TRBJ1-6
clone size: few
CDR3 length: 14
D gene: -
V gene: TRBV6-1

CDR3 protein: CASSRAGGTGDTQYF
CDR3 DNA: TGCGCCAGCAGCAGAGCGGGGGGCACTGGAGATACGCAGTATTTT
J gene: TRBJ2-3
clone size: many
CDR3 length: 15
D gene: TRBD2
V gene: TRBV5-1

CDR3 protein: CASSEAAGGNTIYF
CDR3 DNA: TGTGCCAGCAGTGAAGCGGCCGGTGGAAACACCATATATTTT
J gene: TRBJ1-3
clone size: few
CDR3 length: 14
D gene: -
V gene: TRBV6-1

CDR3 protein: CASSLQAGGTDTQYF
CDR3 DNA: TGCGCCAGCAGCTTGCAAGCGGGGGGCACAGATACGCAGTATTTT
J gene: TRBJ2-3
clone size: few
CDR3 length: 15
D gene: TRBD2
V gene: TRBV5-1